This T cell receptor (beta chain) was recovered during a study of blood T cell repertoires in COVID-19 (TCRdb year 2020). With respect to the entire study: Collaborator samples came from the United States, Italy and Spain and covered acute and convalescent phases of COVID-19. The material from the prospective study consisted of cDNA or gDNA derived from T cells, B-cell-depleted T cells, or PBMCs. Deeply sampled blood TCRbeta repertoires from subjects exposed to, actively infected with, or recovered from COVID-19 were included in the dataset. The repertoires were released in a freely available public database meant as a resource for research on the immune response to SARS-CoV-2. Samples were obtained from the ongoing ImmuneRACE study (first 160 participants) and from over 1,000 subjects provided by 6 global collaborators. The sample metadata nearly always contained a de-identified subject ID, COVID-19 status, age in years and sex. Where available, HLA class I and class II types were obtained from metadata supplied by the sample provider rather than from assay-based typing.

Enrolling through a virtual design, the prospective study's participants ranged in age from roughly 18 to 100 years and lived across 20 to 30 United States geographic areas. To assign participants to cohorts, the prospective study relied on clinical history that participants themselves reported in a screening survey and a study questionnaire. Exposed participants were defined as having been in contact with someone with a PCR-confirmed or clinician-diagnosed COVID-19 case within 2 weeks of study entry. Each participant in the prospective study had whole blood, serum and a nasopharyngeal or oropharyngeal swab collected by mobile phlebotomists. Participants in the prospective study had the option to provide additional blood draws and questionnaires over a 2-month period. Blood samples from the prospective study were shipped frozen or at room temperature prior to DNA extraction. The immunoSEQ Assay, a bias-controlled multiplex PCR, was used to amplify TCRbeta CDR3 regions from genomic DNA. In the source study's methods: Within the assay, amplification of reference gene primers was used to estimate how many nucleated cells each sample contained. Sequence reads were collapsed and filtered to measure the absolute abundance of every unique TCRbeta CDR3 rearrangement. For each sample, productive Simpson clonality was calculated as the square root of Simpson's diversity index over productive rearrangements. TCRdb re-hosts the immuneACCESS table, in-frame sequences only. Its copies lack some clones; in the studies checked, an unresolved V gene accounts for under half of them, and the cause for the rest is not known. V and J calls plus clone size are reproduced from that table; the DNA served to infer D and trimming. The sample table records about 310,000 clones; roughly 85% of these occur just once. About 2% of the sample lies in the top ten.

This clone was observed a few times. The antigen it binds to is not known. Base qualities were left out, and no much larger clone turns up one base away. Paper-wide results and their limitations: The amount of clinical and demographic metadata varied by source and participant and was provided uncurated.

From the cysteine up to the phenylalanine, the CDR3 has a length of 16 residues. The kept DNA is CDR3 alone, 48 bases in frame from the first base. CDR1 SGHTA and CDR2 FQGNSA were looked up in the germline V gene. Trimmed from V: 2 bases; trimmed from J: 3 bases; junction bases lacking a gene match: 3. Sequenced sample: PBMCs or T cells enriched from blood (not recorded which). The V gene is TRBV7-2 and the J gene is TRBJ2-7; TRBD2 lines up with 14 middle nucleotides. This receptor was taken from a woman aged 30 to 39 who had been exposed to COVID-19. The DNA is as follows: TGTGCCAGCAGCTTAAGACTAGCGGGAGGGTTCTACGAGCAGTACTTC. This codes for CASSLRLAGGFYEQYF.